This entry describes one TCR beta chain. No antigen is known for it. The data belong to a study of post-analysis software for immune sequencing data. Study-wide results and limits: About 5 TRBV segments appeared more often in patients than in controls, and TRBV5-6, TRBV5-1 and TRBV20-1 were among these.

Included in the TCR beta cDNA libraries were unique molecular identifiers. From about 1 to 10 million T cells, 400,000 to 650,000 cDNA molecules were obtained. TCRdb processed the PCR reads anew with MiXCR; each CDR3 protein has one entry. The sample lists 700,000 to 900,000 distinct CDR3 sequences, around 42% seen once, with over 4.5% in the top ten. The CDR3 has 13 amino acids. V lost 7 bases to trimming and J lost 2 bases, with 13 bases between them. CDR1 DFQATT and CDR2 SNEGSKA come from the germline V gene (reference sequence). V and J are TRBV20-1 and TRBJ2-3; no clear D gene. This receptor was identified in a girl aged 5-17 years with multiple sclerosis. The material sequenced was blood. DNA of the CDR3: TGCAGTGGTACGAGCGCGGTCACAGATACGCAGTATTTT. The encoded protein is CSGTSAVTDTQYF.